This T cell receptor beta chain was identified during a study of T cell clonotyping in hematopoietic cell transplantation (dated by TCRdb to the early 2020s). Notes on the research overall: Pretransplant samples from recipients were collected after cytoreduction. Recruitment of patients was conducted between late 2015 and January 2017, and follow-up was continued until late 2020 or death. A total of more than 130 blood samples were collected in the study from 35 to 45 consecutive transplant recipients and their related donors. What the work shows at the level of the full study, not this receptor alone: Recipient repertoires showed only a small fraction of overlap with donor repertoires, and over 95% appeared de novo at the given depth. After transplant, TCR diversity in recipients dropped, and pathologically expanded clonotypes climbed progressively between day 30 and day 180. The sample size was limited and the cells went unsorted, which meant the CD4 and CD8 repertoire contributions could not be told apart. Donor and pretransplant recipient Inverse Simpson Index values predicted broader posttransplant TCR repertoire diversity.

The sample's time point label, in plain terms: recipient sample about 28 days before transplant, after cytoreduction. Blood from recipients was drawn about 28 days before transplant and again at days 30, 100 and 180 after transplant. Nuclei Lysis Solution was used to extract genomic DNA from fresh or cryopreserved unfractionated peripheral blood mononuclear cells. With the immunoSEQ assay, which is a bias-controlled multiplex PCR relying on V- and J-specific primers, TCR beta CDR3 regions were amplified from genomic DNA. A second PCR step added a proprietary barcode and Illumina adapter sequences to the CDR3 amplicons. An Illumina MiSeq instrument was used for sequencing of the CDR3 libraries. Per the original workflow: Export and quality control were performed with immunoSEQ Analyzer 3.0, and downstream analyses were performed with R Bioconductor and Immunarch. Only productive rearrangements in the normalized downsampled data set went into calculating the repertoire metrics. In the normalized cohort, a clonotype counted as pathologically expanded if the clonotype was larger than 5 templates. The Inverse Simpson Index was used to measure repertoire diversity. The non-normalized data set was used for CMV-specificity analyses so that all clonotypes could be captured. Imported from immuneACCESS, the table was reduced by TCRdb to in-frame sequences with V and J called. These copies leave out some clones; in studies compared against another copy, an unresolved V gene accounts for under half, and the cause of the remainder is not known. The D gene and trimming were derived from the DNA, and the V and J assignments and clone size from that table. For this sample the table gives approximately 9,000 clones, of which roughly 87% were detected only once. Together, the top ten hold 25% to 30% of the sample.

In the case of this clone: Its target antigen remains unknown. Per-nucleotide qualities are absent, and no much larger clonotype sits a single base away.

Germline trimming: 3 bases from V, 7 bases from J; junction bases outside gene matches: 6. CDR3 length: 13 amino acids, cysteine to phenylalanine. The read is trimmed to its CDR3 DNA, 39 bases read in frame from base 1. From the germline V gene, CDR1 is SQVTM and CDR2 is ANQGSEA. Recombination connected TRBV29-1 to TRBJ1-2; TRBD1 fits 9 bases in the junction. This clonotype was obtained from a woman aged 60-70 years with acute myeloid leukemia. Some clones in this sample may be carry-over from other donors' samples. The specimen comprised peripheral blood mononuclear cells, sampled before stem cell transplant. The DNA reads TGCAGCGTTGACGAGGACAGGGGCGGTGGCTACACCTTC. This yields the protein CSVDEDRGGGYTF. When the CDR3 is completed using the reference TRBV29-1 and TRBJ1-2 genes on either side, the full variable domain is SAVISQKPSRDICQRGTSLTIQCQVDSQVTMMFWYRQQPGQSLTLIATANQGSEATYESGFVIDKFPISRPNLTFSTLTVSNMSPEDSSIYLCSVDEDRGGGYTFGSGTRLTVV.